A selection of T cell receptor beta chains follows, all from one sample in a study of identical twins. Each CDR3 protein gets one entry after TCRdb re-called the 5' RACE reads with MiXCR. The sample lists about 1.7 million distinct CDR3 sequences; about 30% were seen once. Sequenced material: cord blood. These receptors were collected from a newborn girl in good health. Both conserved end residues are part of each CDR3. Each record gives: V gene, D gene, J gene, clone size, CDR3 protein, CDR3 DNA. D genes are given only for firm matches. Only part of the rows carry a size: once, few, many, or a class if the clone is expanded.

V: TRBV20-1; D: TRBD1; J: TRBJ2-7; size: many; CDR3: CSARGGGQGVYEQYF; DNA: TGCAGTGCTAGAGGCGGAGGACAGGGAGTGTACGAGCAGTACTTC
V: TRBV28; D: NA; J: TRBJ1-5; size: NA; CDR3: CASSLSSMQGQPQHF; DNA: TGTGCCAGCAGTTTATCCTCCATGCAAGGACAGCCCCAGCATTTT
V: TRBV27; D: NA; J: TRBJ2-7; size: NA; CDR3: CASSRGIYNEQYF; DNA: TGTGCCAGCAGCCGGGGTATATACAATGAGCAGTACTTC
V: TRBV7-9; D: NA; J: TRBJ1-1; size: NA; CDR3: CASSLGRVGNTEAFF; DNA: TGTGCCAGCAGCTTAGGTCGGGTGGGGAACACTGAAGCTTTCTTT
V: TRBV6-1; D: TRBD1; J: TRBJ1-2; size: NA; CDR3: CASSESGQGRTNYGYTF; DNA: TGTGCCAGCAGTGAAAGCGGACAGGGGCGTACTAACTATGGCTACACCTTC
V: TRBV3-1; D: TRBD2; J: TRBJ2-5; size: NA; CDR3: CAGSPFTGLGQETQYF; DNA: TGTGCCGGCAGCCCCTTCACGGGACTAGGGCAAGAGACCCAGTACTTC
V: TRBV5-1; D: NA; J: TRBJ2-1; size: few; CDR3: CASSLELHEQFF; DNA: TGCGCCAGCAGCTTGGAGCTTCATGAGCAGTTCTTC
V: TRBV28; D: NA; J: TRBJ2-1; size: few; CDR3: CSIRGANYNEQFF; DNA: TGTTCGATCCGTGGGGCTAACTACAATGAGCAGTTCTTC
V: TRBV25-1; D: NA; J: TRBJ2-4; size: once; CDR3: CASSAVTANEQYF; DNA: TGTGCCAGCAGTGCTGTGACCGCAAATGAGCAGTACTTC
V: TRBV6-1; D: TRBD1; J: TRBJ1-2; size: NA; CDR3: CASSAQGDYGYTF; DNA: TGTGCCAGCAGTGCTCAGGGGGACTATGGCTACACCTTC
V: TRBV5-4; D: NA; J: TRBJ1-2; size: NA; CDR3: CASSLDNLYGYTF; DNA: TGTGCCAGCAGCTTGGACAACCTCTATGGCTACACCTTC
V: TRBV2; D: NA; J: TRBJ2-7; size: NA; CDR3: CASSEKGSYEQYF; DNA: TGTGCCAGCAGTGAGAAGGGCTCCTACGAGCAGTACTTC
V: TRBV20-1; D: NA; J: TRBJ2-1; size: few; CDR3: CSARDSGLSYNEQFF; DNA: TGCAGTGCTAGAGATTCAGGGCTGTCGTACAATGAGCAGTTCTTC
V: TRBV12-3/TRBV12-4; D: NA; J: TRBJ1-4; size: many; CDR3: CASSFGLNEKLFF; DNA: TGTGCCAGCAGCTTCGGACTGAATGAAAAACTGTTTTTT
V: TRBV20-1; D: TRBD2; J: TRBJ2-1; size: NA; CDR3: CSARDRTSGGRYNEQFF; DNA: TGCAGTGCTAGAGATCGGACTAGCGGGGGAAGATACAATGAGCAGTTCTTC
V: TRBV28; D: NA; J: TRBJ2-1; size: NA; CDR3: CASLGLFYKEQFF; DNA: TGTGCCAGCCTCGGACTATTTTACAAAGAGCAGTTCTTC
V: TRBV4-1; D: NA; J: TRBJ1-5; size: few; CDR3: CASSQDQIRTRNQPQHF; DNA: TGCGCCAGCAGCCAAGATCAGATACGGACGCGGAATCAGCCCCAGCATTTT
V: TRBV28; D: NA; J: TRBJ2-7; size: many; CDR3: CASSSLLYEQYF; DNA: TGTGCCAGCAGTTCCCTACTTTACGAGCAGTACTTC
V: TRBV6-5; D: NA; J: TRBJ2-3; size: few; CDR3: CASSYPRLALGFRDTQYF; DNA: TGTGCCAGCAGCTACCCACGTTTAGCCCTCGGTTTCAGAGATACGCAGTATTTT
V: TRBV6-1; D: TRBD1; J: TRBJ1-1; size: NA; CDR3: CASSQSQGRGAFF; DNA: TGTGCCAGCAGCCAAAGCCAGGGCAGGGGGGCTTTCTTT
V: TRBV10-3; D: NA; J: TRBJ2-5; size: few; CDR3: CAISGQKETQYF; DNA: TGTGCCATCAGTGGGCAGAAAGAGACCCAGTACTTC
V: TRBV24-1; D: NA; J: TRBJ2-7; size: few; CDR3: CATSDGSDNTYEQYF; DNA: TGTGCCACCAGTGATGGATCAGACAACACCTACGAGCAGTACTTC
V: TRBV3-1; D: NA; J: TRBJ2-3; size: NA; CDR3: CASSRLGGSTDTQYF; DNA: TGTGCCAGCAGCAGACTCGGGGGTAGCACAGATACGCAGTATTTT
V: TRBV27; D: NA; J: TRBJ2-7; size: NA; CDR3: CASSNRLSSYEQYF; DNA: TGTGCCAGCAGTAATCGACTGAGCTCCTACGAGCAGTACTTC
V: TRBV6-6; D: TRBD1; J: TRBJ1-1; size: NA; CDR3: CASRRGQGATEAFF; DNA: TGTGCCAGCAGGAGGGGACAGGGGGCCACTGAAGCTTTCTTT
V: TRBV28; D: NA; J: TRBJ2-3; size: NA; CDR3: CASSLWGGGSTDTQYF; DNA: TGTGCCAGCAGTTTATGGGGAGGCGGGAGCACAGATACGCAGTATTTT
V: TRBV7-2; D: TRBD2; J: TRBJ2-5; size: NA; CDR3: CASSFARTSQETQYF; DNA: TGTGCCAGCAGCTTCGCAAGGACTAGCCAAGAGACCCAGTACTTC
V: TRBV5-1; D: TRBD1; J: TRBJ1-4; size: few; CDR3: CASSSLDRERGANEKLFF; DNA: TGCGCCAGCAGCTCCCTCGACAGGGAGAGAGGGGCTAATGAAAAACTGTTTTTT
V: TRBV12-3/TRBV12-4; D: TRBD2; J: TRBJ2-7; size: few; CDR3: CASSRTGTRSDEQYF; DNA: TGTGCCAGCAGTAGAACCGGGACTAGGTCCGACGAGCAGTACTTC
V: TRBV21-1; D: NA; J: TRBJ1-2; size: NA; CDR3: CASKEPLGYGYTF; DNA: TGTGCCAGCAAAGAGCCCTTGGGTTATGGCTACACCTTC
V: TRBV10-3; D: NA; J: TRBJ2-7; size: few; CDR3: CAIKRDSSYEQYF; DNA: TGTGCCATCAAGCGGGACAGCTCCTACGAGCAGTACTTC
V: TRBV28; D: TRBD1; J: TRBJ1-5; size: NA; CDR3: CASGSTGGRNQPKHF; DNA: TGTGCCAGCGGTTCTACAGGGGGAAGAAATCAGCCCAAGCATTTT
V: TRBV4-1; D: NA; J: TRBJ1-5; size: few; CDR3: CASSQWDGSNQPQHF; DNA: TGCGCCAGCAGCCAGTGGGACGGGAGCAATCAGCCCCAGCATTTT
V: TRBV6-5; D: NA; J: TRBJ1-5; size: NA; CDR3: CASSLDVHSNQPQHF; DNA: TGTGCCAGCAGCCTAGACGTACATAGCAATCAGCCCCAGCATTTT
V: TRBV20-1; D: NA; J: TRBJ2-4; size: NA; CDR3: CSAFNGGPGKNIQYF; DNA: TGCAGTGCTTTTAACGGGGGGCCCGGTAAAAACATTCAGTACTTC
V: TRBV19; D: NA; J: TRBJ2-3; size: NA; CDR3: CASHSLITDTQYF; DNA: TGTGCCAGTCACTCCCTGATAACAGATACGCAGTATTTT
V: TRBV5-1; D: TRBD2; J: TRBJ2-2; size: NA; CDR3: CASGRLAGSNTGELFF; DNA: TGCGCCAGCGGAAGACTAGCGGGGAGTAACACCGGGGAGCTGTTTTTT
V: TRBV18; D: TRBD1; J: TRBJ2-4; size: few; CDR3: CASSEGADIQYF; DNA: TGTGCCAGCTCAGAGGGGGCGGACATTCAGTACTTC
V: TRBV6-5; D: NA; J: TRBJ2-7; size: NA; CDR3: CASSNRAEQYF; DNA: TGTGCCAGCAGTAACAGGGCCGAGCAGTACTTC
V: TRBV2; D: NA; J: TRBJ2-3; size: NA; CDR3: CASTRLLGDTQYF; DNA: TGTGCCAGCACAAGGTTGTTGGGAGATACGCAGTATTTT
V: TRBV7-9; D: NA; J: TRBJ1-2; size: NA; CDR3: CASSSLRAQANYGYTF; DNA: TGTGCCAGCAGCTCACTCCGGGCTCAAGCTAACTATGGCTACACCTTC
V: TRBV9; D: NA; J: TRBJ2-1; size: few; CDR3: CASSAPPSGLYNEQFF; DNA: TGTGCCAGCAGCGCACCCCCCAGCGGCCTCTACAATGAGCAGTTCTTC
V: TRBV12-3/TRBV12-4; D: TRBD1; J: TRBJ1-2; size: NA; CDR3: CASSAQDRGSSYGYTF; DNA: TGTGCCAGCAGTGCTCAAGACAGGGGTAGCAGCTATGGCTACACCTTC
V: TRBV6-4; D: NA; J: TRBJ2-6; size: few; CDR3: CASSDPVSSGANVLTF; DNA: TGTGCCAGCAGTGATCCAGTCAGCTCTGGGGCCAACGTCCTGACTTTC
V: TRBV10-3; D: NA; J: TRBJ1-1; size: few; CDR3: CAITMDGRNTEAFF; DNA: TGTGCCATCACGATGGACGGGAGGAACACTGAAGCTTTCTTT
V: TRBV20-1; D: TRBD2; J: TRBJ2-4; size: few; CDR3: CSAQSGRGLAKNIQYF; DNA: TGCAGTGCGCAAAGCGGGAGGGGCCTAGCCAAAAACATTCAGTACTTC
V: TRBV27; D: NA; J: TRBJ2-2; size: NA; CDR3: CASSFENTGELFF; DNA: TGTGCCAGCAGTTTTGAGAACACCGGGGAGCTGTTTTTT